These T cell receptor beta chains were read from a single sample in a study of blood T cell repertoires in COVID-19. The assay was immunoSEQ multiplex PCR, and TCRdb's table has in-frame clones only and misses some. Of more than 25,000 clones detected, about four fifths appear once; the ten largest clones hold 9% to 10%. Input material: peripheral blood. These receptor sequences come from a man aged 80 or over with active COVID-19. The CDR3 runs from the conserved cysteine through the conserved F or W. D genes are given only for firm matches. Clone size, where shown, is once, few, many, or a class for clones that have expanded.

TRBD1,TRBV3-1/TRBV3-2,TRBJ1-1,NA,TGTGCCAGCAGCCAAGATATGTACGGGACAGGGTCTGGGGGAGAAGCTTTCTTT,CASSQDMYGTGSGGEAFF
NA,TRBV6-5,TRBJ2-2,once,TGTGCCAGCAGCCCAGGGAACACCGGGGAGCTGTTTTTT,CASSPGNTGELFF
NA,TRBV3-1/TRBV3-2,TRBJ1-2,NA,TGTGCCAGCAGCCAAGTTGTCAGCGCGGGCTACACCTTC,CASSQVVSAGYTF
NA,TRBV6-1,TRBJ1-1,NA,TGTGCCAGCAGTGAAACGGGCACAGACAGTGAAGCTTTCTTT,CASSETGTDSEAFF
TRBD1,TRBV6-5,TRBJ2-2,NA,TGTGCCAGCAGCAGGACAGGGACGAACACCGGGGAGCTGTTTTTT,CASSRTGTNTGELFF
TRBD2,TRBV27,TRBJ2-3,NA,TGTGCCAGCAGTTTCGCGGGGGGCCGCACAGATACGCAGTATTTT,CASSFAGGRTDTQYF
NA,TRBV6-6,TRBJ2-3,NA,TGTGCCAGCAGTCAGAAGTCTATGGGCACAGATACGCAGTATTTT,CASSQKSMGTDTQYF
TRBD1,TRBV4-2,TRBJ1-1,NA,TGTGCCAGCAGCCCCCCGGGACAGGGTCCCACTGAAGCTTTCTTT,CASSPPGQGPTEAFF
NA,TRBV7-9,TRBJ1-2,NA,TGTGCCAGCAGCTTTAACAGGCTAGTGGATGGCTACACCTTC,CASSFNRLVDGYTF
NA,TRBV6-5,TRBJ1-2,NA,TGTGCCAGCAGTTATCACGACAGGACTAACTATGGCTACACCTTC,CASSYHDRTNYGYTF
NA,TRBV2,TRBJ1-1,NA,TGTGCCAGCATAAAGGAAGTCAGGACTGAAGCTTTCTTT,CASIKEVRTEAFF
NA,TRBV10-2,TRBJ1-3,NA,TGCGCCAGCAGTGGGGTGGGGCCGACCATATATTTT,CASSGVGPTIYF
TRBD1,TRBV5-1,TRBJ1-1,once,TGCGCCAGCAGCGCGGGACAGGGAATGAACACTGAAGCTTTCTTT,CASSAGQGMNTEAFF
TRBD1,TRBV3-1/TRBV3-2,TRBJ1-2,few,TGTGCCAGCAGCCAGGGGACAGGAGGATTAAACTATGGCTACACCTTC,CASSQGTGGLNYGYTF
NA,TRBV6-5,TRBJ1-2,NA,TGTGCCAGCAGTTACTCACCGGGGTTGGGCTACACCTTC,CASSYSPGLGYTF
TRBD2,TRBV11-3,TRBJ2-3,NA,TGTGCCAGCAGCCCCGGGACTAGCGGGGGCACAGATACGCAGTATTTT,CASSPGTSGGTDTQYF
NA,TRBV29-1,TRBJ2-5,NA,TGCAGCGTTGGAGGTTCGTCCGAGACCCAGTACTTC,CSVGGSSETQYF
NA,TRBV6-2/TRBV6-3,TRBJ2-2,NA,TGTGCCAGCAGATACGGAGGGTCGGGGAACACCGGGGAGCTGTTTTTT,CASRYGGSGNTGELFF
NA,TRBV6-5,TRBJ1-6,NA,TGTGCCAGCAGTTCTCCATTAGGGGCAGGGAATTCACCCCTCCACTTT,CASSSPLGAGNSPLHF
NA,TRBV27,TRBJ1-2,NA,TGTGCCAGTAGACCAGACAGGAGGCGAGGTGGCTACACCTTC,CASRPDRRRGGYTF
NA,TRBV5-1,TRBJ2-7,NA,TGCGCCAGCAGCGAGGGACAACCGACCTACGAGCAGTACTTC,CASSEGQPTYEQYF
TRBD2,TRBV6-5,TRBJ2-1,NA,TGTGCCAGCAGCTCTACTAGCGGGGGGTACAATGAGCAGTTCTTC,CASSSTSGGYNEQFF
NA,TRBV7-2,TRBJ1-3,few,TGTGCCAGCAGCTCCCCAGGGGCTGGAAACACCATATATTTT,CASSSPGAGNTIYF
TRBD2,TRBV11-2,TRBJ2-7,NA,TGTGCCAGCAGCCAGACCGGGACTAGCGGGGGGGCCTGGTCCTACGAGCAGTACTTC,CASSQTGTSGGAWSYEQYF
TRBD2,TRBV6-4,TRBJ2-3,NA,TGTGCCAGCAGTTTAAACCCGGGACTAGGGAGCACAGATACGCAGTATTTT,CASSLNPGLGSTDTQYF
TRBD2,TRBV5-4,TRBJ2-5,once,TGTGCCAGCAGCTTGGGGGCTAGCGGGGGTTCCATCCAAGAGACCCAGTACTTC,CASSLGASGGSIQETQYF
NA,TRBV10-3,TRBJ2-3,NA,TGTGCCATCAGTGAGCCCGACAGACACACAGATACGCAGTATTTT,CAISEPDRHTDTQYF
TRBD1,TRBV19,TRBJ1-1,NA,TGTGCCAGTTTTGCGGACAGGTGGAGGACTGAAGCTTTCTTT,CASFADRWRTEAFF
NA,TRBV5-1,TRBJ2-5,NA,TGCGCCAGCAGCTACGACAGGGAGACCCAGTACTTC,CASSYDRETQYF
NA,TRBV5-1,TRBJ2-1,NA,TGCGCCAGCAGCCTGGGAGGGACGGGGGGCCGCTACAATGAGCAGTTCTTC,CASSLGGTGGRYNEQFF
TRBD2,TRBV3-1/TRBV3-2,TRBJ2-2,NA,TGTGCCAGCAGACGGACTAGCGGGGGCCCCGCCGGGGAGCTGTTTTTT,CASRRTSGGPAGELFF
NA,TRBV4-2,TRBJ2-7,NA,TGTGCCAGCAGCCAAGATCGAGGGGGAAGGGGGGGCGAGCAGTACTTC,CASSQDRGGRGGEQYF
TRBD1,TRBV5-8,TRBJ1-6,NA,TGTGCCAGCAGCTCCAACAGGGGATCACCCCTCCACTTT,CASSSNRGSPLHF
TRBD1,TRBV7-6,TRBJ1-2,NA,TGTGCCAGCAGCAACAGACAGGGTTTGGACTATGGCTACACCTTC,CASSNRQGLDYGYTF
TRBD1,TRBV7-9,TRBJ1-6,NA,TGTGCCAGCAGCACTCCCGGGACAGGGGATTCACCCCTCCACTTT,CASSTPGTGDSPLHF
NA,TRBV11-2,TRBJ1-1,NA,TGTGCCAGCAGCACGACAGGCGGTGACACTGAAGCTTTCTTT,CASSTTGGDTEAFF
NA,TRBV7-6,TRBJ1-5,NA,TGTGCCAGCAGCGCACATTATAGCAATCAGCCCCAGCATTTT,CASSAHYSNQPQHF
TRBD2,TRBV7-3,TRBJ2-1,NA,TGTGCCAGCAGTCTAGCGGGGGACAGCAATGAGCAGTTCTTC,CASSLAGDSNEQFF
NA,TRBV5-1,TRBJ2-5,NA,TGCGCCAGCAGCTTGGATGGGGGGAAGGAGACCCAGTACTTC,CASSLDGGKETQYF
TRBD1,TRBV11-1,TRBJ2-7,NA,TGTGCCAGCAGCGGATGGGACAGAGAGTACGAGCAGTACTTC,CASSGWDREYEQYF
NA,TRBV28,TRBJ1-2,once,TGTGCCAGCAGTTTTGGGGTTCAGGGGAGGGGCGGCTACACCTTC,CASSFGVQGRGGYTF
NA,TRBV30,TRBJ2-7,NA,TGTGCCTGGACTAAGATACTAGGGGGCGAGCAGTACTTC,CAWTKILGGEQYF
TRBD2,TRBV9,TRBJ2-3,once,TGTGCCAGCAGCGCCAGGGACTATCGAATCACAGATACGCAGTATTTT,CASSARDYRITDTQYF
TRBD1,TRBV6-6,TRBJ2-1,NA,TGTGCCAGCAGTTTCTCCGGGACAGGGGCTGGCGAGCAGTTCTTC,CASSFSGTGAGEQFF
NA,TRBV7-9,TRBJ2-3,NA,TGTGCCAGCAGCTTCTTTGGCACAGATACGCAGTATTTT,CASSFFGTDTQYF
NA,TRBV10-3,TRBJ1-1,NA,TGTGCCACCTTCGACGGGTCCACCCCTTGGGGCCTGAACACTGAAGCTTTCTTT,CATFDGSTPWGLNTEAFF
NA,TRBV5-4,TRBJ2-2,NA,TGTGCCAGCAGCTTGGTTGGGACTCCCCGGGGGGAGCTGTTTTTT,CASSLVGTPRGELFF
TRBD1,TRBV30,TRBJ1-2,NA,TGTGCCTGGAGTCGGGGGACAGGGGCTAACTATGGCTACACCTTC,CAWSRGTGANYGYTF
TRBD2,TRBV6-5,TRBJ2-7,few,TGTGCCAGCAGGCTAGCGGGGGGCTCCTACGAGCAGTACTTC,CASRLAGGSYEQYF
NA,TRBV18,TRBJ2-3,NA,TGTGCCAGCTCACCTTCGCGGGCGGGATGGGGCACAGATACGCAGTATTTT,CASSPSRAGWGTDTQYF
TRBD1,TRBV5-1,TRBJ2-7,NA,TGCGCCAGCAGCCCGGACAGGGTGAGCTACGAGCAGTACTTC,CASSPDRVSYEQYF
NA,TRBV6-5,TRBJ1-5,NA,TGTGCCAGCGGGAGCGAGGGACACGATAATCAGCCCCAGCATTTT,CASGSEGHDNQPQHF
NA,TRBV18,TRBJ2-7,NA,TGTGCCAGCTCACAAGCAAGGGGATTGTACGAGCAGTACTTC,CASSQARGLYEQYF
TRBD1,TRBV5-4,TRBJ2-6,NA,TGTGCCAGCAGCCCTCGACAGGGCTCTGGGGCCAACGTCCTGACTTTC,CASSPRQGSGANVLTF
TRBD2,TRBV18,TRBJ2-3,NA,TGTGCCAGCTCACCGGGACTAGGTGGGACAGATACGCAGTATTTT,CASSPGLGGTDTQYF